Shown below are 9 T cell receptor beta chains from a single sample sequenced in a study of T cells in Graves' hyperthyroidism and ophthalmopathy. The CDR3 regions of TCR beta were amplified from RNA transcripts. The HTBI primer set served for first-round RT-PCR of the TCR CDR3. TCRdb used MiXCR to reprocess the multiplex PCR reads, holding one entry per CDR3 protein. This sample has more than 500,000 distinct CDR3 sequences, with 15% to 20% found just once. Source material: blood. Receptors were obtained from a woman aged 30 to 39 with Graves' ophthalmopathy.

This clonotype has at least ten counts. The chain uses TRBV12-3 or TRBV12-4 and TRBJ2-7, with 11 bases matching TRBD2. V dropped 0 bases and J dropped 6; count of bases not matched to a gene: 10. There are 17 residues in the CDR3. Here the CDR3 DNA reads TGTGCCAGCAGTTTAGCCAAAATCTCACTAGCGGGAGCCGAGCAGTACTTC. This codes for CASSLAKISLAGAEQYF.

This clonotype came up a few times. This chain uses TRBV4-1 with TRBJ1-5; D is uncertain. V was pared by 1 base and J by 8 bases, with 9 bases between. This CDR3 comprises 13 residues. Germline V gene sequence: CDR1 MGHRA, CDR2 YSYEKL. CDR3 sequence reads: CASSQVIIEPQHF. The CDR3 DNA follows: TGCGCCAGCAGCCAAGTCATTATTGAGCCCCAGCATTTT.

There are many counts of this clonotype. V and J are TRBV28 and TRBJ1-5; D gene uncertain. This CDR3 has 15 residues. Trimming removed 3 bases at V and 2 bases at J, with 11 bases between. Germline-derived CDR1 and CDR2 are MDHEN and SYDVKM. The DNA for the CDR3 is TGTGCCAGCAGTTTTTCAGGCGGTGGCAATCAGCCCCAGCATTTT. Translation gives CASSFSGGGNQPQHF.

Many counts were recorded for this clonotype. The chain is built from TRBV20-1 and TRBJ2-7; perhaps TRBD1 as D (6 bases). V lost 1 base and J 2 bases, leaving 12 bases between the germline ends. Germline lookup yields CDR1 DFQATT and CDR2 SNEGSKA (reference sequence). The CDR3 is 14 residues long. The CDR3 bases are TGCAGTGCTAGAGGGGACAAGTTGGCCTACGAGCAGTACTTC. Its translation is CSARGDKLAYEQYF.

This clonotype showed up many times. This rearrangement joins TRBV28 to TRBJ2-7; 7 bases fit TRBD1. CDR1 and CDR2 from the germline V gene are MDHEN and SYDVKM. With 8 bases clipped from V and 8 bases from J, the junction kept 9 bases outside the gene matches. The CDR3 extends over 12 amino acids. CDR3: CASDAEGAKQYF. DNA of the CDR3: TGTGCCAGCGACGCAGAGGGGGCTAAGCAGTACTTC.

This clonotype was recorded many times. The genes are TRBV2 and TRBJ1-1; 7 bases map to TRBD1. Germline assignment: CDR1 SNHLY and CDR2 FYNNEI. The CDR3 consists of 13 residues. J was trimmed by 7 bases and V by 7 bases; bases with no gene match: 9. Here the CDR3 reads CASNWDSELEAFF. The CDR3 DNA is TGTGCCAGCAATTGGGACAGTGAACTTGAAGCTTTCTTT.

Comment on this clonotype: A much larger clonotype is one base distant, so this may be a read error. The chain employs TRBV13 and TRBJ2-1; 12 bases agree with TRBD2. The CDR3 runs 15 residues. Germline V gene sequence: CDR1 PRHDT, CDR2 FYEKMQ (reference sequence). CDR3 amino acids: CACSLTSGSNREQFF. CDR3 DNA: TGTGCCTGCAGTCTGACTAGCGGGAGTAATCGTGAGCAGTTCTTC. The full variable domain, with the rest looked up from reference TRBV13 and TRBJ2-1, is AAGVIQSPRHLIKEKRETATLKCYPIPRHDTVYWYQQGPGQDPQFLISFYEKMQSDKGSIPDRFSAQQFSDYHSELNMSSLELGDSALYFCACSLTSGSNREQFFGPGTRLTVL.

This clonotype showed up many times. J is TRBJ2-3 and V is TRBV7-3; 10 nucleotides line up with TRBD2. Germline V gives CDR1 SGHTA, CDR2 FQGTGA. The CDR3 totals 17 residues. Germline trimming cut 1 base from V and 6 bases from J; bases unmatched to any gene: 10. Here the CDR3 reads CASSLITGLAGVDTQYF. CDR3 in DNA: TGTGCCAGCAGCTTAATTACGGGGCTAGCGGGAGTCGATACGCAGTATTTT.

V gene TRBV6-2 or TRBV6-3 combines with J gene TRBJ2-1; D gene ambiguous. Trimming removed 8 bases at V and 4 bases at J, with 12 bases between. From germline, CDR1 is MNHEY and CDR2 SVGEGT. The CDR3 has 13 amino acids. CDR3 protein: CASRMDHYNEQFF. DNA of the CDR3: TGTGCCAGCCGAATGGACCATTACAATGAGCAGTTCTTC.